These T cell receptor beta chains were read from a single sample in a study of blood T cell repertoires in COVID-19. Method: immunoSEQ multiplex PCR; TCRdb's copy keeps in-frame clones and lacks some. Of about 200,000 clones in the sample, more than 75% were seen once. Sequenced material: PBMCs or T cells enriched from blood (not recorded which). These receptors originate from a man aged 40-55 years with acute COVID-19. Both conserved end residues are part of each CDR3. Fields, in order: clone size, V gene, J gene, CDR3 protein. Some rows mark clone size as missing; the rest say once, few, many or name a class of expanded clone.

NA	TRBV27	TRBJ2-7	CASSFRREQEQYF
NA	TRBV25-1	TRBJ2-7	CASSKQGLGEQYF
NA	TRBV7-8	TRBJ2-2	CASSSLGPQGLIGELFF
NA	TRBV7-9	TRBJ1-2	CASSSPGQGLEGYTF
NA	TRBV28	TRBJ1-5	CASSGQGSQPQHF
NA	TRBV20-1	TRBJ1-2	CSARGQYGYTF
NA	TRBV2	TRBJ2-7	CASIRSLLEQYF
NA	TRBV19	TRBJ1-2	CASSMSLMDGYTF
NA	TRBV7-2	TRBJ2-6	CANKAGGGSGANVLTF
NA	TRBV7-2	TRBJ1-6	CASSSGGSYSPLHF
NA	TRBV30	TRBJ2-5	CAWGLAGQETQYF
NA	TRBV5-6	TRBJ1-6	CASSTLTGVASPLHF
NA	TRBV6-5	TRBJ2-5	CASSPSAGASETQYF
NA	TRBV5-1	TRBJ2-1	CASSLNSGIGNEQFF
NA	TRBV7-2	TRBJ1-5	CASSLGSGAGQPQHF
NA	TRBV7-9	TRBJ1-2	CASSLALSTVRGGYTF
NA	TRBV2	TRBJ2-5	CASSQGGVQETQYF
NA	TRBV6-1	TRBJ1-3	CASSDRESGNTIYF
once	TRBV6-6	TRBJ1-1	CASTEQGRKAEAFF
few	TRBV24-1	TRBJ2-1	CATSDFPRQFTEQFF